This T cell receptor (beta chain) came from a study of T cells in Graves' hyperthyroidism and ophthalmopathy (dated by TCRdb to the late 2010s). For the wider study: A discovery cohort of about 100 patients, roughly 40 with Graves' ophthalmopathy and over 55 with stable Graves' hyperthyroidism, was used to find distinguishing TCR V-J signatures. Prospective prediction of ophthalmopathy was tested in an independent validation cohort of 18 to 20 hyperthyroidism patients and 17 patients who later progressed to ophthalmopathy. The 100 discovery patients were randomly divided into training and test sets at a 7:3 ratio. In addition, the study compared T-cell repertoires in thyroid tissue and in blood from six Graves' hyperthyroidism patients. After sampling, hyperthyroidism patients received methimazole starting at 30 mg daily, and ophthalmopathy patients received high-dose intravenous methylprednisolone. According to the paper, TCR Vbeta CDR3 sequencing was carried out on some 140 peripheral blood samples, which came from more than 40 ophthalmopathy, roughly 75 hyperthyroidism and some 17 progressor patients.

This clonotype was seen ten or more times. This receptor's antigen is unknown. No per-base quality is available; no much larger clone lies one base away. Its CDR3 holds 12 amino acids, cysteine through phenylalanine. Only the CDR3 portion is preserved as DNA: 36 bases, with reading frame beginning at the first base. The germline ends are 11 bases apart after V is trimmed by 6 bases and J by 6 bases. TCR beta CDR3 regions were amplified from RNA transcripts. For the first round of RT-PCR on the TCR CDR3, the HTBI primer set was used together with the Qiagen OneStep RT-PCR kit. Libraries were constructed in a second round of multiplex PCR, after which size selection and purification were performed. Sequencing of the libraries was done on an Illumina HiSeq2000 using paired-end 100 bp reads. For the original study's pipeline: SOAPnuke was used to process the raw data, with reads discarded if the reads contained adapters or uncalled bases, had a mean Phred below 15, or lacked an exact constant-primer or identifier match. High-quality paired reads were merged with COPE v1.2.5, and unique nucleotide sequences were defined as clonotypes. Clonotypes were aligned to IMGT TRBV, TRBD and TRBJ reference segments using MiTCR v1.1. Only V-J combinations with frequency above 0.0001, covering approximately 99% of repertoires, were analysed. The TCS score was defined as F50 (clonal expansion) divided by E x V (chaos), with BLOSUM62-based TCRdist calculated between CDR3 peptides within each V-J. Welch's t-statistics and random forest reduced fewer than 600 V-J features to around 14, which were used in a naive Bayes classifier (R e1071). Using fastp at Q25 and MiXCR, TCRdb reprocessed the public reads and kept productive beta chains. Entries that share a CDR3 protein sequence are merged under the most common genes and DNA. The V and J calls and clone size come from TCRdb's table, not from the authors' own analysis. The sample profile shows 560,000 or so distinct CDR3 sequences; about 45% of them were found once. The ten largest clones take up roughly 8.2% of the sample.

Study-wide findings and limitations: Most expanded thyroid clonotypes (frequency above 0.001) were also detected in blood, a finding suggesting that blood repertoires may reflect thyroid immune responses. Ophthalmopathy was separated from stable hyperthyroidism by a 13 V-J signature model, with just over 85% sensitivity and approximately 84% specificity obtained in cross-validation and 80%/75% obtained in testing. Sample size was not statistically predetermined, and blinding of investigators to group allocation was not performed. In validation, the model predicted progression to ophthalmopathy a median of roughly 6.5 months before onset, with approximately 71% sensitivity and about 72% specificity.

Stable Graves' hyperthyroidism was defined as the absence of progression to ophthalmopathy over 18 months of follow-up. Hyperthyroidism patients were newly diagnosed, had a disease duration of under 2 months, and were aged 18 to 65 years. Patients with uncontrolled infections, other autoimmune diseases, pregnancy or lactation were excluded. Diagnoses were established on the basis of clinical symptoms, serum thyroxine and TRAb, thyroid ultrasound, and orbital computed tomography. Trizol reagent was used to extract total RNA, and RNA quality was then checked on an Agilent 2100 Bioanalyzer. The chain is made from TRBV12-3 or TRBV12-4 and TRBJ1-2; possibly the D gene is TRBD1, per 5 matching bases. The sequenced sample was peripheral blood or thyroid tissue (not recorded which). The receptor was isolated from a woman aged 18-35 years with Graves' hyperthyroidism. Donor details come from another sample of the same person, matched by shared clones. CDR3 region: CASSQLRDGYTF. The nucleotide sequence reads TGTGCCAGCAGCCAACTCAGGGATGGCTACACCTTC.